The 17 T cell receptor beta chains reported below all come from one sample, sequenced in a study of OX40 agonist ivuxolimab in advanced cancers. Measured with immunoSEQ multiplex PCR; TCRdb has only the in-frame clones, and not every one. Of 75,000 to 95,000 clones in the sample, less than 90% were seen once. The material was CD4+ or CD8+ T cells sorted from blood, obtained in a trial of the OX40 agonist ivuxolimab. These receptors came from an adult with an advanced solid tumor such as melanoma, head and neck, liver or kidney cancer.

The rearrangement links TRBV7-2 to TRBJ1-1; D not resolved. V gave up 8 bases and J gave up 1 base, with 11 bases separating them. This CDR3 is 13 amino acids long. CDR1 and CDR2 (germline): SGHTA, FQGNSA. CDR3 amino acids: CASRTEGNTEAFF. CDR3 sequence (DNA): TGTGCCAGCCGGACGGAGGGGAACACTGAAGCTTTCTTT.

The rearrangement links TRBV6-6 to TRBJ1-5; tentatively, D is TRBD1 (5 bases). The CDR3 runs to 15 residues. From germline, CDR1 is MNHNY and CDR2 SVGAGI (reference sequence). Trimming left V 4 bases short and J 1 base short, with 11 bases between. CDR3: CASSSSGISNQPQHF. CDR3 nucleotide sequence: TGTGCCAGCAGTTCCTCAGGGATAAGCAATCAGCCCCAGCATTTT.

The CDR3 spells CASSETYEQYF. DNA of the CDR3: TGTGCCAGCAGTGAAACCTACGAGCAGTACTTC. V gene TRBV2 combines with J gene TRBJ2-7; D not certain. There are 11 residues in the CDR3. Per the germline V gene, CDR1 is SNHLY and CDR2 is FYNNEI. Trimming took off 2 bases at V and 2 bases at J, with 1 base between the two ends.

The J gene is TRBJ2-7, the V gene TRBV7-9, with D perhaps TRBD1 or TRBD2 (6 bases each). The CDR3 spans 13 residues. V lost 7 bases, J lost 4 bases, and 14 bases lay in between. Germline-derived CDR1 and CDR2 are SEHNR and FQNEAQ (reference sequence). CDR3 residues: CASTGGLWYEQYF. The DNA of the CDR3 is TGTGCCAGCACTGGGGGGCTGTGGTACGAGCAGTACTTC.

This chain uses TRBV18 with TRBJ1-5, with 7 bases fitting TRBD1. The CDR3 is 15 amino acids. V lost 5 bases, J lost 5 bases, and 9 bases stayed unmatched. The germline V gene has CDR1 KGHSH and CDR2 LQKENI. Written as DNA, the CDR3 is TGTGCCAGCTCAAAATCGACAGGGTTATATCAGCCCCAGCATTTT. It encodes CASSKSTGLYQPQHF.

The chain uses TRBV7-3 and TRBJ2-2; D not certain. With 0 bases removed from V and 3 bases from J, the gap between germline ends came to 5 bases. Germline assignment: CDR1 SGHTA and CDR2 FQGTGA. The CDR3 is 14 residues long. The CDR3 sequence: CASSLTRDTGELFF. Here the CDR3 DNA reads TGTGCCAGCAGCTTAACTCGGGACACCGGGGAGCTGTTTTTT.

The chain joins TRBV11-2 to TRBJ2-7, with D uncertain. From germline, CDR1 is SGHAT and CDR2 FQNNGV. CDR3 length: 15 residues. Trimming cost V 2 bases and J 3 bases, with 14 bases left between them. CDR3 bases: TGTGCCAGCAGCTTATTATTAAGCACGATCTACGAGCAGTACTTC. Its protein product is CASSLLLSTIYEQYF.

This clone has only a few counts. The chain couples TRBV11-2 to TRBJ1-1; possible D gene TRBD1, 6 bases. The length of the CDR3 is 14 residues. Between the trimmed V and J ends, which lost 5 bases and 4 bases, there was a span of 14 bases. Germline-derived CDR1 and CDR2 are SGHAT and FQNNGV. In DNA form, the CDR3 reads TGTGCCAGCAGCCCGGGTAGAGGGGGCACTGAAGCTTTCTTT. It encodes CASSPGRGGTEAFF.

This chain uses TRBV6-5 with TRBJ1-5; D not certain. The CDR3 length is 15 residues. Germline CDR1 reads MNHEY; CDR2 reads SVGAGI. The V end was cut by 2 bases, the J end by 0 bases, with 8 bases between. CDR3 amino acids: CASSYGLDSNQPQHF. The DNA for the CDR3 is TGTGCCAGCAGTTACGGGCTGGATAGCAATCAGCCCCAGCATTTT.

The genes are TRBV9 and TRBJ1-1; D is ambiguous. The germline V and J ends were trimmed by 0 bases and 1 base, with 7 bases remaining between them. This CDR3 region has 14 residues. In germline, CDR1 is SGDLS, CDR2 YYNGEE. As DNA, the CDR3 is TGTGCCAGCAGCGTAGGGCAGACGAACACTGAAGCTTTCTTT. This sequence encodes CASSVGQTNTEAFF.

The chain has TRBV18 and TRBJ2-7; D unresolved. Germline CDR1 is KGHSH and CDR2 is LQKENI. V gave up 2 bases and J gave up 5 bases, with 13 bases separating them. The CDR3 contains 14 residues. The CDR3 reads CASSPKGKSDEQYF. The CDR3 nucleotides are TGTGCCAGCTCACCAAAGGGTAAGAGCGACGAGCAGTACTTC.

V usage is TRBV5-5 and J usage is TRBJ1-6, with unresolved D. V lost 3 bases to trimming and J lost 5 bases, with 15 bases between them. Per the germline V gene, CDR1 is SGHKS and CDR2 is YYEKEE (reference sequence). CDR3 length: 16 residues. CDR3 loop: CASSSRREKHNSPLHF. For the CDR3, the DNA is TGTGCCAGCAGCTCGCGCCGGGAGAAGCATAATTCACCCCTCCACTTT. Looking up the rest from reference TRBV5-5 and TRBJ1-6 gives the full variable domain: DAGVTQSPTHLIKTRGQQVTLRCSPISGHKSVSWYQQVLGQGPQFIFQYYEKEERGRGNFPDRFSARQFPNYSSELNVNALLLGDSALYLCASSSRREKHNSPLHFGNGTRLTVT.

The V call is TRBV6-4, the J call TRBJ2-1; TRBD2 matches 13 bases. The CDR3 sequence is 15 residues long. V lost 6 bases, J lost 8 bases, and 7 bases stayed unmatched. Per germline, CDR1 MRHNA and CDR2 SNTAGT. The CDR3 protein is CASSLTSGRWDEQFF. The CDR3 bases are TGTGCCAGCAGCTTGACTAGCGGGAGGTGGGATGAGCAGTTCTTC.

V is TRBV5-1 and J is TRBJ1-2; a possible D gene is TRBD1 (6 bases). This CDR3 contains 15 residues. The ends were cut back, 3 bases at V and 8 bases at J, with 20 bases in the middle. Germline CDR1 is SGHRS and CDR2 is YFSETQ. The CDR3 nucleotides are TGCGCCAGCAGCTATTCCGGGGATCAGGGGAGCGGCTACACCTTC. Its translation: CASSYSGDQGSGYTF.

The chain carries TRBV5-1 and TRBJ2-7, with D perhaps TRBD1 (6 bases). This CDR3 has 15 residues. Per the germline V gene, CDR1 is SGHRS and CDR2 is YFSETQ. V was trimmed by 5 bases and J by 7 bases, leaving 22 bases between them. Here the CDR3 DNA reads TGCGCCAGCAGTCAAGACAGGCCTATCCCCGAAGAGCAGTACTTC. Protein product: CASSQDRPIPEEQYF.

This chain uses TRBV12-5 with TRBJ2-1, with D unclear. Per the germline V gene, CDR1 is LGHNT and CDR2 is FRNRAP. The CDR3 is 14 residues long. Trimming pared 1 base from V and 3 bases from J, leaving 7 bases between. Written as DNA, the CDR3 is TGTGCTAGTGGTTTGGGGGATCTCTACAATGAGCAGTTCTTC. As protein: CASGLGDLYNEQFF.

This clone was seen just once. This rearrangement joins TRBV11-2 to TRBJ1-2, with D tentatively TRBD1 (6 bases). This CDR3 has 15 residues. The germline V gene has CDR1 SGHAT and CDR2 FQNNGV. The ends were cut back, 4 bases at V and 8 bases at J, with 20 bases in the middle. The CDR3 DNA reads as TGTGCCAGCAGCTCCATTTGGAGGGGGGCAGAAGGCTACACCTTC. It translates to CASSSIWRGAEGYTF. The complete variable domain, with remaining parts taken from reference TRBV11-2 and TRBJ1-2, reads EAGVAQSPRYKIIEKRQSVAFWCNPISGHATLYWYQQILGQGPKLLIQFQNNGVVDDSQLPKDRFSAERLKGVDSTLKIQPAKLEDSAVYLCASSSIWRGAEGYTFGSGTRLTVV.